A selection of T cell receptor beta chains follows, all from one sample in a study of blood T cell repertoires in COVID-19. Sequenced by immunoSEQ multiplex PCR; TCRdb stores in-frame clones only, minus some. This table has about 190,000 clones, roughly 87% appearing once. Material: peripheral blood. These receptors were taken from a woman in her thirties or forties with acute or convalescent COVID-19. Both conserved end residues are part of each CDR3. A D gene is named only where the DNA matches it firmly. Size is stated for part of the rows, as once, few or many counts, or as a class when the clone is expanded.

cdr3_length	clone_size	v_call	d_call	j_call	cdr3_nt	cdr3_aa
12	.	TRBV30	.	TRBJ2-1	TGTGCCTGGAACTGGGGGGGCGATGAGCAGTTCTTC	CAWNWGGDEQFF
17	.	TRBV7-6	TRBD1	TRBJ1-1	TGTGCCAGCAGCTTAGCTCCTGGAATCCGGGACAGGGGATATGCTTTCTTT	CASSLAPGIRDRGYAFF
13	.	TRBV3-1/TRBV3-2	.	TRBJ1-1	TGTGCCAGCAGCCAAGACAGGGGCACTGAAGCTTTCTTT	CASSQDRGTEAFF
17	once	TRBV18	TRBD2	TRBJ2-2	TGTGCCAGCTCACCACCGGGACTAGCGTCGAACACCGGGGAGCTGTTTTTT	CASSPPGLASNTGELFF
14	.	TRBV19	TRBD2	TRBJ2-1	TGTGCCAGTAGGGTTGCGGGAGTGTCGGAGGAGCAGTTCTTC	CASRVAGVSEEQFF
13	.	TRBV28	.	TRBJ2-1	TGTGCCAGCCAGACTAGTATTTCGAATGAGCAGTTCTTC	CASQTSISNEQFF
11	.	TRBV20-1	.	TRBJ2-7	TGCAGTGCCAGGCTATCCTACGAGCAGTACTTC	CSARLSYEQYF
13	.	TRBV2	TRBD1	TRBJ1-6	TGTGCCAGCAGGGACAGGGTAGGGTCACCCCTCCACTTT	CASRDRVGSPLHF
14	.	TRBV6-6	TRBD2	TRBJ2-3	TGTGCCAGCCAGCGGGAGGGCCGGGCAGATACGCAGTATTTT	CASQREGRADTQYF
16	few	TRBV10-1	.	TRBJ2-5	TGCGCCAGCAGTGATGAGCTTGGAGAACACCAAGAGACCCAGTACTTC	CASSDELGEHQETQYF
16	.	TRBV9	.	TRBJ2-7	TGTGCCAGCAGCGTAGCAGTTGGGGCTAGCTCCTACGAGCAGTACTTC	CASSVAVGASSYEQYF
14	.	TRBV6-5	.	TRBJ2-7	TGTGCCAGCAGTTACTTCCCTCCTCCCTACGAGCAGTACTTC	CASSYFPPPYEQYF
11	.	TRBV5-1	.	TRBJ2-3	TGCGCCAGCCGGGAGCGCGATACGCAGTATTTT	CASRERDTQYF
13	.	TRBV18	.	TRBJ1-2	TGTGCCAGCTCGCCAGCGGGGGAAAACGGCTACACCTTC	CASSPAGENGYTF
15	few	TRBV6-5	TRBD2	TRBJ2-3	TGTGCCAGCGCAAGCGGGGGGTTTAACACAGATACGCAGTATTTT	CASASGGFNTDTQYF
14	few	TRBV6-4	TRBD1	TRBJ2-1	TGTGCCAGCCGGGGGACAGGGAGGCCCAATGAGCAGTTCTTC	CASRGTGRPNEQFF
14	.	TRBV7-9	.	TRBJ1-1	TGTGCCAGCAGCTTAGAGAACAGGAACACTGAAGCTTTCTTT	CASSLENRNTEAFF
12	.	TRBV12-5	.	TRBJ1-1	TGTGCTAGTGGTTTAGTCGGCACTGAAGCTTTCTTT	CASGLVGTEAFF
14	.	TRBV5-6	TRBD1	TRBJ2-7	TGTGCCAGCAGCGCCGGGACAGGCTCCTACGAGCAGTACTTC	CASSAGTGSYEQYF
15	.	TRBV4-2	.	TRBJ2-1	TGTGCCAGCAGCCAAGATCCCCTCGCGGGGAGTGAGCAGTTCTTC	CASSQDPLAGSEQFF
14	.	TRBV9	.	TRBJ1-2	TGTGCCAGCAGCGTAGCGTCAGGAAACTATGGCTACACCTTC	CASSVASGNYGYTF
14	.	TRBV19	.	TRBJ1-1	TGTGCCAGTAGTATTGGGGGGGTGAGCGCTGAAGCTTTCTTT	CASSIGGVSAEAFF
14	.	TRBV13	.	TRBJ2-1	TGTGCCAGCAGCTCCCGAACTAAGGGGAATGAGCAGTTCTTC	CASSSRTKGNEQFF
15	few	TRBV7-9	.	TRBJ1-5	TGTGCCAGCAGCTCTACCCGGGACTTCGGCCAGCCCCAGCATTTT	CASSSTRDFGQPQHF
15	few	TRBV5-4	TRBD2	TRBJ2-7	TGTGCCAGCAGCTTGTCGGGACTAGCGGGGAAGGAGCAGTACTTC	CASSLSGLAGKEQYF
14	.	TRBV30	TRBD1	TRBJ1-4	TGTGCCTGGAGTGTTACAGGGGGTGGGGAAAAACTGTTTTTT	CAWSVTGGGEKLFF
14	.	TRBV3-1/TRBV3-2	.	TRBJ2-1	TGTGCCAGCAGCCTTTGGACAGATTACAATGAGCAGTTCTTC	CASSLWTDYNEQFF
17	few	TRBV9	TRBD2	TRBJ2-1	TGTGCCAGCAGCGTAGCTGTCACTAGCCCCGGGGGGAGAGAGCAGTTCTTC	CASSVAVTSPGGREQFF
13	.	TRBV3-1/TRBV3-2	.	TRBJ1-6	TGTGCCAGCAATTCCGGAGATAATTCACCCCTCCACTTT	CASNSGDNSPLHF
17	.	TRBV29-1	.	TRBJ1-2	TGCAGCGTTGAAAATGTCCAGGGGCTCGGCCAACGCTATGGCTACACCTTC	CSVENVQGLGQRYGYTF
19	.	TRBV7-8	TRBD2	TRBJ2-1	TGTGCCAGCAGCTTTCTAGTACTAGCGGGGGGGCCCGGGAGCAATGAGCAGTTCTTC	CASSFLVLAGGPGSNEQFF
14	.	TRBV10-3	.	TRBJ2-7	TGTGCCACTGGGACTTCATCTGTTTACTACGAGCAGTACTTC	CATGTSSVYYEQYF
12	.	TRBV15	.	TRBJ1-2	TGTGCCACCAGCAGAGACCAGACAGAAAGCACCTTC	CATSRDQTESTF
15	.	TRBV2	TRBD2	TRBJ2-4	TGTGCCAGCAGTGAAAGGACTAGATCTTTCGACATTCAGTACTTC	CASSERTRSFDIQYF
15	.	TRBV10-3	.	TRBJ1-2	TGTGCCATCAGTGAGGGACAGAACAATAACTATGGCTACACCTTC	CAISEGQNNNYGYTF
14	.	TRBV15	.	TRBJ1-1	TGTGCCACCAGCAAACCACAACCGAACACTGAAGCTTTCTTT	CATSKPQPNTEAFF
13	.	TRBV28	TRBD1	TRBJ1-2	TGTGCCATTAGGACAGGGGGTTACTATGGCTACACCTTC	CAIRTGGYYGYTF
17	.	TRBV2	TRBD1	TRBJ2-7	TGTGCCAGCAGCCCAGTCCTCTCAGGGGGTTTTTCCTACGAGCAGTACTTC	CASSPVLSGGFSYEQYF
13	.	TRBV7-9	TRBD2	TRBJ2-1	TGTGCCAGCAGCTTAGACGGGGGGGATGAGCAGTTCTTC	CASSLDGGDEQFF
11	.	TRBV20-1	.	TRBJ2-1	TGCAGTGCGTCAGCGTCGGATGAGCAGTTCTTC	CSASASDEQFF
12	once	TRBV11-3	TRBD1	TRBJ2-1	TGTGCCAGCAGCCCGACAGGGAGTGAGCAGTTCTTC	CASSPTGSEQFF
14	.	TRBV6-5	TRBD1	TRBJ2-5	TGTGCCAGCAGTCAGGGACAGGGAGAAGAGACCCAGTACTTC	CASSQGQGEETQYF